This T cell receptor beta chain was identified during a study of T-cell memory formation after mild COVID-19. Background on the study: Largely donor-specific TCR clusters were found. Regarding the study as a whole: Cross-reactive memory apparently joined, as some responding clones appeared in pre-infection memory.

For this clonotype: Its antigen is unidentified.

The CDR3 is 14 amino acids. Germline trimming cut 1 base from V and 7 bases from J; bases unmatched to any gene: 2. Per germline, CDR1 LGHNA and CDR2 YNFKEQ. Constant-segment primers and 5'RACE yielded cDNA libraries for TCR alpha and TCR beta, each carrying sample barcodes and UMIs. MiXCR, applied by TCRdb to the 5' RACE reads, yields one record per CDR3 protein. The data show over 450,000 distinct CDR3 sequences, with roughly 22% seen just once and under 15% held by the top ten. This TCR came from an adult woman who had mild COVID-19 (a few samples of this study predate the infection). Cell type and time point are not known. V and J are TRBV4-2 and TRBJ2-2; 8 bases line up with TRBD2. Input material: PBMCs or a T cell subset sorted from them (not recorded which). The CDR3 spells CASSQAGGFGELFF. DNA of the CDR3: TGTGCCAGCAGCCAAGCGGGGGGGTTCGGGGAGCTGTTTTTT.